A single sample gave rise to the 17 T cell receptor beta chains below, sequenced in a study of blood T cell repertoires in COVID-19. Clones were sequenced by immunoSEQ multiplex PCR, and TCRdb holds only the in-frame ones, with some missing. The sample has approximately 210,000 clones, 83% seen once. The sequencing input was peripheral blood. These receptors all stem from a woman between 40 and 55 years old with active or convalescent COVID-19.

This chain connects TRBV6-5 to TRBJ2-2; D not certain. CDR3 length: 15 amino acids. V was clipped by 6 bases and J by 0 bases, with 11 bases between them. CDR1 and CDR2 (germline): MNHEY, SVGAGI. CDR3 in amino acids: CASSPGFPNTGELFF. The CDR3 DNA sequence: TGTGCCAGCAGCCCGGGTTTTCCGAACACCGGGGAGCTGTTTTTT.

This chain uses TRBV28 with TRBJ1-2; 10 nucleotides match TRBD1. The germline gives CDR1 MDHEN, CDR2 SYDVKM. The CDR3 extends over 13 amino acids. The V gene end was trimmed by 6 bases and the J gene end by 8 bases; junction bases not matched to a gene: 6. In DNA, the CDR3 is TGTGCCAGCAGGATAGACAGGGGGCGCGGCTACACCTTC. This translates into CASRIDRGRGYTF.

The rearrangement uses TRBV9 and TRBJ2-7; 8 positions match TRBD2. Trimming took 0 bases from V and 1 from J; bases not matched to a gene: 3. Germline V gene data show CDR1 as SGDLS and CDR2 as YYNGEE. The CDR3 has 15 amino acids. Here the CDR3 reads CASSVDGGGSYEQYF. As DNA, the CDR3 is TGTGCCAGCAGCGTAGACGGCGGGGGGTCCTACGAGCAGTACTTC.

This clone occurred a few times. The chain's CDR3 is CASSIRHSGGKETQYF. The CDR3 coding sequence is TGTGCCAGTAGTATTCGCCATAGCGGTGGCAAAGAGACCCAGTACTTC. The gene calls are TRBV19 and TRBJ2-5; possibly TRBD2 for D (6 bases). The CDR3 runs to 16 residues. Per the germline V gene, CDR1 is LNHDA and CDR2 is SQIVND (reference sequence). V was trimmed by 3 bases and J by 3 bases, leaving 17 bases between them.

The chain uses TRBV11-3 and TRBJ2-5; 9 bases are shared with TRBD2. The CDR3 spans 15 residues. After removal of 5 bases from V and 5 bases from J, the junction contained 9 bases not matched to a gene. Germline V gene lookup returns CDR1 SGHNT and CDR2 YENEEA. This chain's CDR3 is CASSRSGRAGETQYF. CDR3 DNA sequence: TGTGCCAGCAGCCGTAGCGGGAGAGCCGGGGAGACCCAGTACTTC.

This clone was found a few times. V gene TRBV7-8 combines with J gene TRBJ1-1; D is uncertain. CDR1 is SGHVS, CDR2 FQNEAQ, per germline. The germline V and J ends were trimmed by 2 bases and 5 bases, with 9 bases remaining between them. This CDR3 is 13 amino acids long. This CDR3 is CASSLRGSTEAFF. The DNA for the CDR3 is TGTGCCAGCAGCTTAAGAGGGTCTACTGAAGCTTTCTTT.

This clone was recorded a few times. The chain recombines TRBV19 with TRBJ2-7, with 10 bases matching TRBD2. This CDR3 contains 16 residues. Germline CDR1 and CDR2: LNHDA and SQIVND (reference sequence). V dropped 6 bases and J dropped 3; count of bases not matched to a gene: 11. DNA for the CDR3: TGTGCCAGTAGCCGAAGAACCGGGACTAGCGACTACGAGCAGTACTTC. It is translated as CASSRRTGTSDYEQYF.

The chain couples TRBV30 to TRBJ1-2; no clear D. V lost 0 bases to trimming and J lost 5 bases, with 16 bases between them. The CDR3 sequence is 15 residues long. The germline V gene has CDR1 GTSNPN and CDR2 SVGIG (reference sequence). The CDR3 spells CAWSVPFRRRYGYTF. CDR3 DNA sequence: TGTGCCTGGAGTGTACCCTTTAGGAGGCGATATGGCTACACCTTC.

The chain joins TRBV11-3 to TRBJ2-1; 13 bases agree with TRBD2. This CDR3 spans 19 amino acids. V lost 5 bases, J lost 1 base, and 11 bases stayed unmatched. Germline CDR1 SGHNT, CDR2 YENEEA. The CDR3 sequence: CASSQPGTSGIRSYNEQFF. The CDR3 region has the DNA TGTGCCAGCAGCCAACCCGGGACTAGCGGGATTCGGTCCTACAATGAGCAGTTCTTC.

V gene TRBV27 combines with J gene TRBJ2-5; 8 bases match TRBD2. The CDR3 consists of 17 residues. The J segment lost 1 base and the V segment lost 4 bases, leaving 11 bases of the junction unmatched. From germline, CDR1 is MNHEY and CDR2 SMNVEV (reference sequence). The DNA of the CDR3 is TGTGCCAGCAGTTCCCCACAAAGCGGGGGAAGCCAAGAGACCCAGTACTTC. Its translation is CASSSPQSGGSQETQYF.

The chain joins TRBV5-1 to TRBJ2-1; 12 positions agree with TRBD2. CDR1 and CDR2 (germline): SGHRS, YFSETQ. The CDR3 length is 16 residues. Trimming at V came to 2 bases and at J to 4 bases, leaving 4 bases not matched to a gene. CDR3 loop: CASSFGTSGPYNEQFF. DNA for the CDR3: TGCGCCAGCAGCTTCGGGACTAGCGGGCCGTACAATGAGCAGTTCTTC.

This clone was observed a handful of times. The chain has TRBV5-1 and TRBJ2-7; 7 bases align to TRBD1. The ends lost 3 bases at V and 4 bases at J; junction bases unmatched: 1. The CDR3 consists of 12 residues. Looked up from germline, CDR1 is SGHRS and CDR2 is YFSETQ. Written as DNA, the CDR3 is TGCGCCAGCAGCTGGGACAGTTACGAGCAGTACTTC. Amino acids: CASSWDSYEQYF. The full variable domain, completed using reference TRBV5-1 and TRBJ2-7, is KAGVTQTPRYLIKTRGQQVTLSCSPISGHRSVSWYQQTPGQGLQFLFEYFSETQRNKGNFPGRFSGRQFSNSRSEMNVSTLELGDSALYLCASSWDSYEQYFGPGTRLTVT.

The V and J genes are TRBV19 and TRBJ1-1, with 7 positions matching TRBD1. V was pared by 1 base and J by 5 bases, with 10 bases of the junction left unmatched. The CDR3 is 16 amino acids. Germline V gene data show CDR1 as LNHDA and CDR2 as SQIVND (reference sequence). In DNA form, the CDR3 reads TGTGCCAGTAGTATAGCCCCAAAGGGGGCGCAGACTGAAGCTTTCTTT. Translating it yields CASSIAPKGAQTEAFF.

This sequence joins TRBV27 and TRBJ1-6, with a weak D call TRBD1 (5 bases). CDR1 is MNHEY and CDR2 is SMNVEV in the germline V gene (reference sequence). This CDR3 has 14 residues. Trimming stripped 3 bases from V and 7 bases from J, with 10 bases between. The CDR3 here is CASSLGGVNSPLHF. CDR3 DNA: TGTGCCAGCAGTTTGGGGGGTGTGAATTCACCCCTCCACTTT.

The chain couples TRBV2 to TRBJ1-1; D ambiguous. Germline CDR1 SNHLY, CDR2 FYNNEI. CDR3 length: 13 residues. Trimming removed 4 bases from V and 7 bases from J, with 13 bases in between. The CDR3 nucleotides read TGTGCCAGCAGTGGGGGTGAGGGAGTTGAAGCTTTCTTT. Translating gives CASSGGEGVEAFF.

Written as DNA, the CDR3 is TGTGCCTGGAATCTTAACACTGAAGCTTTCTTT. Protein: CAWNLNTEAFF. The V call is TRBV30, the J call TRBJ1-1; D uncertain. CDR1 is GTSNPN and CDR2 is SVGIG in the germline V gene (reference sequence). V lost 4 bases and J 2 bases, leaving 5 bases between the germline ends. This CDR3 spans 11 amino acids.

The chain couples TRBV28 to TRBJ2-7, with D perhaps TRBD1 (6 bases). Trimming shortened V by 5 bases and J by 2 bases, and 10 bases separated the two germline ends. The CDR3 covers 13 residues. CDR1 and CDR2 (germline): MDHEN, SYDVKM. Here the CDR3 DNA reads TGTGCCAGCAGTAGGGACACTCCCTACGAGCAGTACTTC. This gives the protein CASSRDTPYEQYF.